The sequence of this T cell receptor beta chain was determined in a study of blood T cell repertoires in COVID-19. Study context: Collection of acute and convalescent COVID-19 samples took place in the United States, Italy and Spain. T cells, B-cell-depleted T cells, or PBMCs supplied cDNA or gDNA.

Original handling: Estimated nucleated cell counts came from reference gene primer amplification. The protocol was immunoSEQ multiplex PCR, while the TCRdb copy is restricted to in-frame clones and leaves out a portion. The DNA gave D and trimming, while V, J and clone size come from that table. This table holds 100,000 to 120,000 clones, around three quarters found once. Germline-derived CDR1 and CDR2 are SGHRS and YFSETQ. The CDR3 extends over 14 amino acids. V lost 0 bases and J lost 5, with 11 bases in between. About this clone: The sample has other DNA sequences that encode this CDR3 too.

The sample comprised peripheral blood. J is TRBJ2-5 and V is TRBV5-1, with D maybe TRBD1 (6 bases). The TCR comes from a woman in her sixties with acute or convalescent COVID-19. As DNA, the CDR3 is TGCGCCAGCAGCTTGGAAGGGGGAAAGGAGACCCAGTACTTC. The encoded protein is CASSLEGGKETQYF.